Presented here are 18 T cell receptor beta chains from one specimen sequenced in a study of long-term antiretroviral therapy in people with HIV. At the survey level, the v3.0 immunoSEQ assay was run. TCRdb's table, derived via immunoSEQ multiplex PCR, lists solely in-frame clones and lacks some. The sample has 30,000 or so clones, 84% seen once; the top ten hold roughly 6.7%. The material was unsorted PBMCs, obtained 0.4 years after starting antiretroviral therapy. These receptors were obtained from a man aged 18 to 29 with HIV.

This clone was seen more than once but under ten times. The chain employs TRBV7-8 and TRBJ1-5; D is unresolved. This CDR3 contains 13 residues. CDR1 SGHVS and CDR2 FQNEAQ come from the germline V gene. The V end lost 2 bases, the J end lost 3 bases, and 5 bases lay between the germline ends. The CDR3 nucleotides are TGTGCCAGCAGCTTATTGACCAATCAGCCCCAGCATTTT. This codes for CASSLLTNQPQHF. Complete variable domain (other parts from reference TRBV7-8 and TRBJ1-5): GAGVSQSPRYKVAKRGQDVALRCDPISGHVSLFWYQQALGQGPEFLTYFQNEAQLDKSGLPSDRFFAERPEGSVSTLKIQRTQQEDSAVYLCASSLLTNQPQHFGDGTRLSIL.

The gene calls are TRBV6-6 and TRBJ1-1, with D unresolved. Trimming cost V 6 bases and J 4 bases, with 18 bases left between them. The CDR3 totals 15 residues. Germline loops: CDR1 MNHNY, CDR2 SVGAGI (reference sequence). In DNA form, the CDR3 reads TGTGCCAGCAGGCCGCTCGTTGAGGTCCCCACTGAAGCTTTCTTT. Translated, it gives CASRPLVEVPTEAFF.

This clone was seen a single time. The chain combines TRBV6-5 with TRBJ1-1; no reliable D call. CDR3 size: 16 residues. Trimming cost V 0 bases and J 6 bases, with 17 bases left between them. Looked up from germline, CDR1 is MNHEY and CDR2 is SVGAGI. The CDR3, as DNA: TGTGCCAGCAGTTACTCGATCGGGGAATGGGTTGCTGAAGCTTTCTTT. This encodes CASSYSIGEWVAEAFF.

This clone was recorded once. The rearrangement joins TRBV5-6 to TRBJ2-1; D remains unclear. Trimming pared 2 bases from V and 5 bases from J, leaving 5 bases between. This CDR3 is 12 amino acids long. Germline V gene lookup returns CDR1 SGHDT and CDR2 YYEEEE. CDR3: CASSFRNNEQFF. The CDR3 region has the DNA TGTGCCAGCAGCTTTCGAAACAATGAGCAGTTCTTC.

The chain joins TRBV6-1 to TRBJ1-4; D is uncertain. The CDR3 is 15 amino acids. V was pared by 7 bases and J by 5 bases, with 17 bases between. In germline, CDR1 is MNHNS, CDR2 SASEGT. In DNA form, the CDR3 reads TGTGCCAGCACCAAAGTCTCAGAGGGCAATGAAAAACTGTTTTTT. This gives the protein CASTKVSEGNEKLFF.

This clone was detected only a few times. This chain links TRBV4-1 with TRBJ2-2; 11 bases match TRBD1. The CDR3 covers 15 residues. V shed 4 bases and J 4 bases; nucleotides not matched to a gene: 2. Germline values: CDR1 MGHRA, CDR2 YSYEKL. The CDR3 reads CASSPGQGGTGELFF. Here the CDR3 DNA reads TGCGCCAGCAGCCCGGGACAGGGGGGCACCGGGGAGCTGTTTTTT.

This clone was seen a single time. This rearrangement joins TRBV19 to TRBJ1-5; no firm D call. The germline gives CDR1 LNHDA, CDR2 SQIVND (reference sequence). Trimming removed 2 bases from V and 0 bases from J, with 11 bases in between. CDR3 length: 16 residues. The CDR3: CASSITTFNSNQPQHF. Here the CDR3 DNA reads TGTGCCAGTAGTATAACGACATTTAATAGCAATCAGCCCCAGCATTTT. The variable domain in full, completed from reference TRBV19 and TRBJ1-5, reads DGGITQSPKYLFRKEGQNVTLSCEQNLNHDAMYWYRQDPGQGLRLIYYSQIVNDFQKGDIAEGYSVSREKKESFPLTVTSAQKNPTAFYLCASSITTFNSNQPQHFGDGTRLSIL.

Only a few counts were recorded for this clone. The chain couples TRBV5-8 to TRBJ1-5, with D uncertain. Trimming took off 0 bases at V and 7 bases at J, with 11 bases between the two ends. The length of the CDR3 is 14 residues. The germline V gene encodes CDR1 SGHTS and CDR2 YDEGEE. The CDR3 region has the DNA TGTGCCAGCAGCTTGGGTCTCATTAGGCAGCCCCAGCATTTT. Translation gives CASSLGLIRQPQHF.

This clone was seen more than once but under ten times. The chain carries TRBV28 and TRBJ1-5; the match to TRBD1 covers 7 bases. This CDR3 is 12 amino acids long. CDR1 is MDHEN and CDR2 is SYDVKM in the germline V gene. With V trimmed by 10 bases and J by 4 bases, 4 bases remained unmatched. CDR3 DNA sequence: TGTGCCACCTCGACAGGGAATCAGCCCCAGCATTTT. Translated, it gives CATSTGNQPQHF.

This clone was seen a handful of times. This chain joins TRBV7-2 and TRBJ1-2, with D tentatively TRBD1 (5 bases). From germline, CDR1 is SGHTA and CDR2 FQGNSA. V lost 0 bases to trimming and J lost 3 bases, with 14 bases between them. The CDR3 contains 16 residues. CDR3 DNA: TGTGCCAGCAGCTTAGCGCTAGGGGCTGGGTACTATGGCTACACCTTC. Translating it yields CASSLALGAGYYGYTF.

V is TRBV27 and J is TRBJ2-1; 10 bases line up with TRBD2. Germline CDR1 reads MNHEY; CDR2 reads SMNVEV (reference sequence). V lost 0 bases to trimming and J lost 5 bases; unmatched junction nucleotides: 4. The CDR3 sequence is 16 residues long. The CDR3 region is CASSLSSLAGDNEQFF. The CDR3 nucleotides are TGTGCCAGCAGTTTATCCAGCCTAGCGGGAGACAATGAGCAGTTCTTC.

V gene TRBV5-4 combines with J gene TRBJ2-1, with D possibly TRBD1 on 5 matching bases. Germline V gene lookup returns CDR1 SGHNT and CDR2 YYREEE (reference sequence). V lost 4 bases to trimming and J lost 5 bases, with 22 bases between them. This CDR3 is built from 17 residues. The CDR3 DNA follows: TGTGCCAGCAGCCCCGACGGCCCTGACAGCGAAGACAATGAGCAGTTCTTC. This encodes CASSPDGPDSEDNEQFF.

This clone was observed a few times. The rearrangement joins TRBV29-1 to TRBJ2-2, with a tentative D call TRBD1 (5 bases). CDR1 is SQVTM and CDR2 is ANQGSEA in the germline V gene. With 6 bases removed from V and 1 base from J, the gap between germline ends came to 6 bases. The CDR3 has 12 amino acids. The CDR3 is CSVGQNTGELFF. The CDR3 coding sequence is TGCAGCGTGGGGCAGAACACCGGGGAGCTGTTTTTT.

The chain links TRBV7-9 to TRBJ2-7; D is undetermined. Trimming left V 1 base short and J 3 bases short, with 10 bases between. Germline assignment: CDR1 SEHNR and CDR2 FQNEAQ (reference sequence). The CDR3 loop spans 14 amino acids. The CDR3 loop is CASSLVGNFYEQYF. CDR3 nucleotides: TGTGCCAGCAGCTTAGTGGGCAACTTCTACGAGCAGTACTTC.

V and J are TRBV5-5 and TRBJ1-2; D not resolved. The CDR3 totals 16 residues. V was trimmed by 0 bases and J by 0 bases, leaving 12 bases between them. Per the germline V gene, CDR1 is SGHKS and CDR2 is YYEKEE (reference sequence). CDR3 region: CASSLGGDQANYGYTF. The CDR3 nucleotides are TGTGCCAGCAGCTTGGGCGGCGACCAAGCTAACTATGGCTACACCTTC.

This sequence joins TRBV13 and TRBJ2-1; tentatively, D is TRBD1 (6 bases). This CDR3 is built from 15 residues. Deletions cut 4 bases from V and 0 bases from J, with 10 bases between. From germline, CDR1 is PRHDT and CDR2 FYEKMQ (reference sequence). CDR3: CASSSGVSSYNEQFF. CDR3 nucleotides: TGTGCCAGCAGCTCAGGGGTTAGCTCCTACAATGAGCAGTTCTTC.

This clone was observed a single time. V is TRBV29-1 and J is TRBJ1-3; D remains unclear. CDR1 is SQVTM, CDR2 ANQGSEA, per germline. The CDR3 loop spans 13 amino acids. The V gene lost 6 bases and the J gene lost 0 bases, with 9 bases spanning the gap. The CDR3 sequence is CSVFIDSGNTIYF. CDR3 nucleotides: TGCAGCGTGTTCATAGACTCTGGAAACACCATATATTTT.

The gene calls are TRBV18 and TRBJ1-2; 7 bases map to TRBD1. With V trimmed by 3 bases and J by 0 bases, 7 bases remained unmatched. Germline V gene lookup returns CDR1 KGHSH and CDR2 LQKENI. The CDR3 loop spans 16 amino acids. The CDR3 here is CASSPPKGQANYGYTF. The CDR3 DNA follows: TGTGCCAGCTCACCCCCTAAAGGACAGGCTAACTATGGCTACACCTTC.